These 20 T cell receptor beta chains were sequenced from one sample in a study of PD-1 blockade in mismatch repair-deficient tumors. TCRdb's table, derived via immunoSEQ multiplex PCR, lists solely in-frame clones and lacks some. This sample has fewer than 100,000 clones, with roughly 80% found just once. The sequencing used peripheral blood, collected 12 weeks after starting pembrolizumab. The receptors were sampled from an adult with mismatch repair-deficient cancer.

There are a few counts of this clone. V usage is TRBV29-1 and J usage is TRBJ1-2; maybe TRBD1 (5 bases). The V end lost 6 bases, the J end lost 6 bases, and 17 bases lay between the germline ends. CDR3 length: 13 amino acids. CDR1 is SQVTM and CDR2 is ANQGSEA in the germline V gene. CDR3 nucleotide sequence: TGCAGCGTCCTAATACAGGCACCTAATGGCTACACCTTC. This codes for CSVLIQAPNGYTF.

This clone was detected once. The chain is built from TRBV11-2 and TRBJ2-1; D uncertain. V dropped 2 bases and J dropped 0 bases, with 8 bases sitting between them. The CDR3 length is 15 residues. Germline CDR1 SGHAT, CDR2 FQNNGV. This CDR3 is CASSLIALSYNEQFF. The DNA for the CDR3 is TGTGCCAGCAGCTTAATAGCCCTCTCCTACAATGAGCAGTTCTTC.

The CDR3 sequence: CASSHPSRATGELFF. CDR3 sequence (DNA): TGTGCCAGCAGTCACCCTTCCAGGGCCACCGGGGAGCTGTTTTTT. J is TRBJ2-2 and V is TRBV6-5; D perhaps matches TRBD1 (5 bases). Germline assignment: CDR1 MNHEY and CDR2 SVGAGI. Trimming pared 5 bases from V and 4 bases from J, leaving 14 bases between. The CDR3 length is 15 residues.

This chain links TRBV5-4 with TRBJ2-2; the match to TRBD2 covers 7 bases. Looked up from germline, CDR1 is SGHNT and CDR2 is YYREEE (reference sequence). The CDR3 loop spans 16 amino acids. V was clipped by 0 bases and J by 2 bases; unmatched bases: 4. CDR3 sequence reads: CASSLDSSGNTGELFF. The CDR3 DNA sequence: TGTGCCAGCAGCTTGGATTCTAGCGGAAACACCGGGGAGCTGTTTTTT.

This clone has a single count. The CDR3 protein is CASSPTASNSPNEQFF. The DNA of the CDR3 is TGTGCCAGCAGCCCGACGGCTAGCAACAGCCCCAATGAGCAGTTCTTC. This rearrangement joins TRBV7-3 to TRBJ2-1, with D maybe TRBD2 (5 bases). The CDR3 has 16 amino acids. Germline V gene data show CDR1 as SGHTA and CDR2 as FQGTGA. Trimming took 5 bases from V and 6 from J, leaving 20 bases between them.

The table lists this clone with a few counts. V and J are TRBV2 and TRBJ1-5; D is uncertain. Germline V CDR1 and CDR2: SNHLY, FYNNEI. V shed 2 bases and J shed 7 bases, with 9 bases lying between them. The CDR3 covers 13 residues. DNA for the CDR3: TGTGCCAGCAGTGAATACGTAAGCCAGCCCCAGCATTTT. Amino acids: CASSEYVSQPQHF.

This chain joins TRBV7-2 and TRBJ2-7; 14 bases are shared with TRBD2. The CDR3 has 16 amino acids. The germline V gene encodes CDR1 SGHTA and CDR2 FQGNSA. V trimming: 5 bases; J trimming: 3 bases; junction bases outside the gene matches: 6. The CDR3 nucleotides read TGTGCCAGCAGCCAGGGACTAGCGGGAGTTGTCTACGAGCAGTACTTC. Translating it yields CASSQGLAGVVYEQYF.

This chain's CDR3 is CASSFGRSYEQYF. As DNA, the CDR3 is TGTGCCAGCAGTTTCGGCCGTTCCTACGAGCAGTACTTC. The rearrangement uses TRBV27 and TRBJ2-7; D remains unclear. The V end lost 3 bases, the J end lost 1 base, and 7 bases lay between the germline ends. Germline CDR1 is MNHEY and CDR2 is SMNVEV (reference sequence). The CDR3 runs to 13 residues.

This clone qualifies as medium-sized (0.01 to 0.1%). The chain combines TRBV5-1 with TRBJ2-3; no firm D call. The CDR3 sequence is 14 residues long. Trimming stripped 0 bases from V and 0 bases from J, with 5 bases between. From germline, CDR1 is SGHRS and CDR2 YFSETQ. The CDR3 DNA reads TGCGCCAGCAGCTTGGAGGGAAGCACAGATACGCAGTATTTT. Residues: CASSLEGSTDTQYF.

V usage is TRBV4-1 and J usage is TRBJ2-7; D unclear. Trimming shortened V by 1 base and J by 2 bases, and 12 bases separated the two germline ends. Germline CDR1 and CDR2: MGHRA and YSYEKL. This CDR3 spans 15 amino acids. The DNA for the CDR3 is TGCGCCAGCAGCCAAGGCGGCGTACGGACCTACGAGCAGTACTTC. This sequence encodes CASSQGGVRTYEQYF.

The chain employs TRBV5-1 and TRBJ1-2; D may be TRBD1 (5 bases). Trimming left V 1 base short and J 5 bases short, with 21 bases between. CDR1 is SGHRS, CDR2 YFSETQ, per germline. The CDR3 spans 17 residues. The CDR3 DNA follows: TGCGCCAGCAGCTTGTTCGCAGGGATAGAGAATGCTTATGGCTACACCTTC. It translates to CASSLFAGIENAYGYTF.

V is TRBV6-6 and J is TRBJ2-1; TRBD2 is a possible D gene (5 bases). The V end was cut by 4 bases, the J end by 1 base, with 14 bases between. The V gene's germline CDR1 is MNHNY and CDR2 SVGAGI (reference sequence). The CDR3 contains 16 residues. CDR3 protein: CASSFPFGKSYNEQFF. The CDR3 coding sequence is TGTGCCAGCAGTTTCCCCTTCGGGAAATCCTACAATGAGCAGTTCTTC.

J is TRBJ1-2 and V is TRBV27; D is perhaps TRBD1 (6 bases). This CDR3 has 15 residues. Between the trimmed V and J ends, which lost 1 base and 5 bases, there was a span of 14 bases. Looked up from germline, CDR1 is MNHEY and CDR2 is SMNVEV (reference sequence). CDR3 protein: CASSLYGGAGYGYTF. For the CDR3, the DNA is TGTGCCAGCAGTTTATACGGGGGCGCGGGATATGGCTACACCTTC.

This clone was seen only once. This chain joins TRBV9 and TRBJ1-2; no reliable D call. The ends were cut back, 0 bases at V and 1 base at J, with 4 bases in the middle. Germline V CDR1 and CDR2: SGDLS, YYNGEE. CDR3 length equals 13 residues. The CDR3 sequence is CASSVGVNYGYTF. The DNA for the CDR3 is TGTGCCAGCAGCGTAGGGGTTAACTATGGCTACACCTTC.

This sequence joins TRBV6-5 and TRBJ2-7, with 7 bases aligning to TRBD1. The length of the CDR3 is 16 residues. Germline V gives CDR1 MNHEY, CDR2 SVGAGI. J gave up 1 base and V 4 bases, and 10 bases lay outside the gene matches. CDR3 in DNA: TGTGCCAGCAGTTTTCTTAGGGGGCCAAAGTCCTACGAGCAGTACTTC. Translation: CASSFLRGPKSYEQYF.

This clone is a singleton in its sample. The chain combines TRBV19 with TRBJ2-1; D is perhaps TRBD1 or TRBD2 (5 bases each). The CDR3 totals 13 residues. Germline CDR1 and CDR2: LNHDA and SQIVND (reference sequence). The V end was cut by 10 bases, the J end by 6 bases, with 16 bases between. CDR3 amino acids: CATSGTTFNEQFF. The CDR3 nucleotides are TGTGCCACCTCCGGGACGACCTTCAATGAGCAGTTCTTC.

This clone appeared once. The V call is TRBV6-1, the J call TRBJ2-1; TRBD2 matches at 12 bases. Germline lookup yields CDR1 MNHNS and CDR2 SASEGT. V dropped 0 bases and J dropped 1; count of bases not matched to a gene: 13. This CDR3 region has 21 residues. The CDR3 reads CASSEAWPRLAGGRSYNEQFF. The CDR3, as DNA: TGTGCCAGCAGTGAAGCCTGGCCTCGCCTAGCGGGAGGGAGATCCTACAATGAGCAGTTCTTC.

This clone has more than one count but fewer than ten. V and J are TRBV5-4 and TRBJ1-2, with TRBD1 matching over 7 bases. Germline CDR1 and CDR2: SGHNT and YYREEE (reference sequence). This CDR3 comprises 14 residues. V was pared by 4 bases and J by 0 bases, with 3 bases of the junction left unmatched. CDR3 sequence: CASSLGTANYGYTF. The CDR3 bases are TGTGCCAGCAGCCTAGGGACAGCTAACTATGGCTACACCTTC.

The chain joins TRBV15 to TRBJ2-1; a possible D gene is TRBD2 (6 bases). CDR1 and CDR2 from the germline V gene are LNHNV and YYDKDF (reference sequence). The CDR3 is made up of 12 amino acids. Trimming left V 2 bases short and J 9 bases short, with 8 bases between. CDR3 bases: TGTGCCACCAGCAGACTAGCGACTGAGCAGTTCTTC. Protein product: CATSRLATEQFF. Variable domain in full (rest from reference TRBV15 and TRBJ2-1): DAMVIQNPRYQVTQFGKPVTLSCSQTLNHNVMYWYQQKSSQAPKLLFHYYDKDFNNEADTPDNFQSRRPNTSFCFLDIRSPGLGDTAMYLCATSRLATEQFFGPGTRLTVL.

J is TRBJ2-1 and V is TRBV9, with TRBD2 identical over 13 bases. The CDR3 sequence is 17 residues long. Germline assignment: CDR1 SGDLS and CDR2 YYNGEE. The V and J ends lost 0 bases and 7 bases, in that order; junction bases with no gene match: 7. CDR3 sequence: CASSVGGTSGKENEQFF. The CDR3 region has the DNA TGTGCCAGCAGCGTAGGAGGGACTAGCGGGAAGGAAAATGAGCAGTTCTTC.